The 4 T cell receptor beta chains in this list originate from one sample, sequenced in a study of blood T cells in healthy people across ages. Using a J-beta primer mix together with a sample-barcoded 5' primer, a second PCR was run for roughly 6 to 12 cycles. A single record per CDR3 protein comes from TCRdb applying MiXCR to the 5' RACE reads. The sample carries about a million distinct CDR3 sequences, around 48% recorded once. Input material: blood. The receptors originated from a man under 40 in good health.

This chain connects TRBV27 to TRBJ1-1, with 9 nucleotides matching TRBD1. J gave up 0 bases and V 9 bases, and 5 bases lay outside the gene matches. The CDR3 length is 14 residues. Germline CDR1 MNHEY, CDR2 SMNVEV (reference sequence). The CDR3, as DNA: TGTGCCAGTCGGACAGGGGTGATGAACACTGAAGCTTTCTTT. It translates to CASRTGVMNTEAFF.

The J gene is TRBJ1-3, the V gene TRBV6-6; no definite D call. From germline, CDR1 is MNHNY and CDR2 SVGAGI (reference sequence). Trimming stripped 1 base from V and 0 bases from J, with 7 bases between. The CDR3 is 15 amino acids. CDR3 region: CASSYLGRSGNTIYF. The CDR3 DNA sequence: TGTGCCAGCAGTTACTTAGGACGCTCTGGAAACACCATATATTTT.

Only a few counts were recorded for this clonotype. The chain recombines TRBV12-3 or TRBV12-4 with TRBJ2-7, with 10 bases aligning to TRBD2. The CDR3 length is 15 residues. V was clipped by 7 bases and J by 4 bases; unmatched bases: 10. CDR3 nucleotides: TGTGCCAGCAAGGTGCTAGCGGGGGCCGGTTACGAGCAGTACTTC. Its protein product is CASKVLAGAGYEQYF.

This rearrangement joins TRBV20-1 to TRBJ2-7; the D gene could be TRBD1 or TRBD2 (5 bases each). There are 15 residues in the CDR3. The germline CDR1 and CDR2 sequences are DFQATT and SNEGSKA (reference sequence). The V end lost 0 bases, the J end lost 6 bases, and 18 bases lay between the germline ends. In DNA form, the CDR3 reads TGCAGTGCTAGAGATCGGGGCGGGCCCCAACTCGAGCAGTACTTC. Its protein is CSARDRGGPQLEQYF.